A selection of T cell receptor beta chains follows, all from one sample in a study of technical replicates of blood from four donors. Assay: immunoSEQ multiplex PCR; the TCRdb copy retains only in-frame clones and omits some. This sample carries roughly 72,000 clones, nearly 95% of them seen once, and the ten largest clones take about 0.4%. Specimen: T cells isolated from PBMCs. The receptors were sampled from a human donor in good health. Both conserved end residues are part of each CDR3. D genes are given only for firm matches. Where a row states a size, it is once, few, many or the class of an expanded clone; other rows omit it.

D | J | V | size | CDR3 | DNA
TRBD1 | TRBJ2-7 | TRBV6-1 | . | CASSEATGAEQYF | TGTGCCAGCAGTGAAGCGACAGGGGCCGAGCAGTACTTC
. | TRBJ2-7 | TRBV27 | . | CASSPAPSSLYEQYF | TGTGCCAGCAGTCCCGCCCCCTCGAGTTTATACGAGCAGTACTTC
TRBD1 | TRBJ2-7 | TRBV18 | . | CASSPLGTDSYEQYF | TGTGCCAGCTCACCCCTCGGGACAGACTCCTACGAGCAGTACTTC
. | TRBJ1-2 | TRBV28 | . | CASSLSFGSYGYTF | TGTGCCAGCAGTTTATCCTTCGGTAGCTATGGCTACACCTTC
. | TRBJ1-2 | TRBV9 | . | CASSGGGGGNYGYTF | TGTGCCAGCAGCGGAGGGGGTGGGGGAAACTATGGCTACACCTTC
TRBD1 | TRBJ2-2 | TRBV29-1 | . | CSALTGDSTGELFF | TGCAGCGCCCTGACAGGGGACAGCACCGGGGAGCTGTTTTTT
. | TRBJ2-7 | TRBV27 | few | CASSLFSSYEQYF | TGTGCCAGCAGTTTATTTAGTTCCTACGAGCAGTACTTC
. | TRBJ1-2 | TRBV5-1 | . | CASSWRGFGYGYTF | TGCGCCAGCAGCTGGAGGGGATTCGGCTATGGCTACACCTTC
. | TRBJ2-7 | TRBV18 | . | CASSPAGPTYEQYF | TGTGCCAGCTCACCGGCGGGACCGACCTACGAGCAGTACTTC
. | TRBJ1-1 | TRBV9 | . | CASSVGGRTLANTEAFF | TGTGCCAGCAGCGTTGGTGGACGGACCCTAGCGAACACTGAAGCTTTCTTT
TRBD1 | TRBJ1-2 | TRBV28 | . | CASSIHRGHLYGYTF | TGTGCCAGCAGTATACACAGGGGCCATCTCTATGGCTACACCTTC
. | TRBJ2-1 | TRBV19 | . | CASSIPIGSSYNEQFF | TGTGCCAGTAGTATCCCCATTGGGAGCTCCTACAATGAGCAGTTCTTC
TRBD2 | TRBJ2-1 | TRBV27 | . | CASRTSGVYNEQFF | TGTGCCAGCAGGACTAGCGGGGTATACAATGAGCAGTTCTTC
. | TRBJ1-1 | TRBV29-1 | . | CSVGGGTEAFF | TGCAGCGTTGGAGGGGGAACTGAAGCTTTCTTT
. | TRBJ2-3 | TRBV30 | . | CAWGSSRLTDTQYF | TGTGCCTGGGGGAGTAGCAGACTCACAGATACGCAGTATTTT
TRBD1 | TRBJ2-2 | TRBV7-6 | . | CASSLEGGGTGELFF | TGTGCCAGCAGCTTAGAAGGGGGCGGCACCGGGGAGCTGTTTTTT
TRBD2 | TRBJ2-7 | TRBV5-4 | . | CASSFRLAGPYEQYF | TGTGCCAGCAGCTTTCGGCTAGCGGGGCCTTACGAGCAGTACTTC
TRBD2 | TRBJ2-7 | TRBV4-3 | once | CASSQELAGEEGYEQYF | TGCGCCAGCAGCCAAGAGTTAGCGGGAGAAGAAGGGTACGAGCAGTACTTC
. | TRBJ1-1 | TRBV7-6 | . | CASQGGAYTEAFF | TGTGCCAGCCAGGGCGGTGCGTACACTGAAGCTTTCTTT
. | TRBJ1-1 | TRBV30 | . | CAWSVTAMNTEAFF | TGTGCCTGGAGTGTGACTGCAATGAACACTGAAGCTTTCTTT
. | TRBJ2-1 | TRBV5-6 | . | CASSLGGVGYNEQFF | TGTGCCAGCAGCTTGGGGGGGGTAGGCTACAATGAGCAGTTCTTC
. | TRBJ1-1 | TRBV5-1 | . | CASSPYTGEGTEAFF | TGCGCCAGCAGCCCTTACACGGGAGAGGGCACTGAAGCTTTCTTT
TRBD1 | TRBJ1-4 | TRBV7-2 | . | CASSSQTGQEKLFF | TGTGCCAGCAGCTCTCAGACAGGGCAGGAAAAACTGTTTTTT
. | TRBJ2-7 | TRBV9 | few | CASSVGYEQYF | TGTGCCAGCAGCGTCGGCTACGAGCAGTACTTC
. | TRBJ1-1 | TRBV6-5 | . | CASRGLDRLNTEAFF | TGTGCCAGCAGAGGACTAGACAGATTGAACACTGAAGCTTTCTTT
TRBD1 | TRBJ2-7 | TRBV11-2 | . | CASSLEGDRGYEQYF | TGTGCCAGCAGCTTAGAGGGGGACAGGGGATACGAGCAGTACTTC
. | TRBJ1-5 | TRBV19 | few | CASSAQGMSQPQHF | TGTGCCAGTAGTGCACAGGGAATGTCTCAGCCCCAGCATTTT
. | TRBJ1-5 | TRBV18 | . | CASSLTPGSQRQPQHF | TGTGCCAGCTCACTGACCCCAGGGTCTCAGAGACAGCCCCAGCATTTT
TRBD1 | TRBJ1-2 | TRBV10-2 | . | CASSESGTGGYGYTF | TGCGCCAGCAGTGAGTCCGGGACAGGGGGATATGGCTACACCTTC
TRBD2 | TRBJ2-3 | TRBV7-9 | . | CASSSGLAGGFGTDTQYF | TGTGCCAGCAGCTCCGGACTAGCGGGAGGGTTCGGCACAGATACGCAGTATTTT
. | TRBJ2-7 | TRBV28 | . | CASSRGTIYEQYF | TGTGCCAGCAGCCGAGGGACAATCTACGAGCAGTACTTC
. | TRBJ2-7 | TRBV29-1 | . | CSVSTATYEQYF | TGCAGCGTTTCGACTGCGACCTACGAGCAGTACTTC
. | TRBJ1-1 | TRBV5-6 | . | CASSLRLGADTEAFF | TGTGCCAGCAGCTTGCGTCTAGGGGCAGACACTGAAGCTTTCTTT
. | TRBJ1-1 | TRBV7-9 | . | CASSFPRGAGEAFF | TGTGCCAGCAGCTTCCCGCGGGGTGCGGGGGAAGCTTTCTTT
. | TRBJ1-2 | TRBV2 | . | CASSEEQIYGYTF | TGTGCCAGCAGTGAGGAACAGATCTATGGCTACACCTTC
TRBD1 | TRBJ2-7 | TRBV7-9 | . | CASSRDRNTYEQYF | TGTGCCAGCAGCCGGGACAGGAACACCTACGAGCAGTACTTC
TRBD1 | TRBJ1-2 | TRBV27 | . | CASSPTGGFVSYGYTF | TGTGCCAGCAGTCCGACAGGGGGGTTTGTCTCCTATGGCTACACCTTC
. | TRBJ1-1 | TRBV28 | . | CASSRRGGAEAFF | TGTGCCAGCAGCCGGCGCGGGGGGGCTGAAGCTTTCTTT
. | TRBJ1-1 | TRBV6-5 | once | CASTRAGVTEAFF | TGTGCCAGCACTAGGGCAGGGGTCACTGAAGCTTTCTTT
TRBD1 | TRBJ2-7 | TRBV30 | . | CAWSRDSTYEQYF | TGTGCCTGGAGCCGGGACAGTACCTACGAGCAGTACTTC
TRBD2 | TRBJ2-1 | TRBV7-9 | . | CASSFSAGVPYNEQFF | TGTGCCAGCAGCTTTAGCGCGGGAGTCCCTTACAATGAGCAGTTCTTC
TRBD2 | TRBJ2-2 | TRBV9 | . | CASSVQAGGPTGELFF | TGTGCCAGCAGCGTACAAGCGGGAGGACCCACCGGGGAGCTGTTTTTT
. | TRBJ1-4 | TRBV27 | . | CASSASGTTNEKLFF | TGTGCCAGCAGTGCTAGCGGCACCACTAATGAAAAACTGTTTTTT
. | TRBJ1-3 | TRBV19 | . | CASSIGRTVSGNTIYF | TGTGCCAGTAGTATAGGCCGTACGGTCTCTGGAAACACCATATATTTT
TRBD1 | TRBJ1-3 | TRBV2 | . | CASSEAVRGQIPFSGNTIYF | TGTGCCAGCAGTGAAGCAGTTAGGGGACAGATACCATTCTCTGGAAACACCATATATTTT
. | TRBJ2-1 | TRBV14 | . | CASSQAGGLYNEQFF | TGTGCCAGCAGCCAAGCGGGGGGCCTCTACAATGAGCAGTTCTTC
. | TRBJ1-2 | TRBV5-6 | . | CASSLVRFTLGYTF | TGTGCCAGCAGCTTGGTGCGGTTCACTCTTGGCTACACCTTC
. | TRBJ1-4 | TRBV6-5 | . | CASSYSRGREKLFF | TGTGCCAGCAGTTACTCGCGGGGCCGGGAAAAACTGTTTTTT
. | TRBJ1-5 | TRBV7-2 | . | CASSLIDQPQHF | TGTGCCAGCAGCTTAATAGATCAGCCCCAGCATTTT
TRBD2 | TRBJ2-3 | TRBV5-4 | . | CATPGLATDTQYF | TGTGCCACCCCGGGACTAGCCACAGATACGCAGTATTTT
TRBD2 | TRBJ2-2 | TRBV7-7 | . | CASSGGIAGSGTGELFF | TGTGCCAGCAGCGGTGGTATAGCGGGATCAGGTACCGGGGAGCTGTTTTTT
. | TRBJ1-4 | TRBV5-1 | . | CASSLDSATNEKLFF | TGCGCCAGCAGCTTGGACAGTGCAACTAATGAAAAACTGTTTTTT
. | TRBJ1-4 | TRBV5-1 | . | CASSAQGATNEKLFF | TGCGCCAGCAGCGCTCAAGGGGCAACTAATGAAAAACTGTTTTTT
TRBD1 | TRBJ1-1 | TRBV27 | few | CVTGTYTEAFF | TGTGTGACAGGGACGTACACTGAAGCTTTCTTT
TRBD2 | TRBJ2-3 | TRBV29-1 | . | CSEELAGAPDTQYF | TGCAGCGAAGAACTAGCGGGAGCCCCAGATACGCAGTATTTT